The clone carrying this TCR beta chain was recorded a few times. Its specificity is not known. The TCR beta library used iRepertoire HTBI primers with Arm-PCR amplification of CDR3. MiXCR was run by TCRdb on the multiplex PCR reads, yielding one entry per CDR3 protein. The sample records 450,000 to 600,000 distinct CDR3 sequences, roughly 15% being singletons. This entry is derived from a study of regulatory T cells in long-lasting Graves disease. Study overall: Patients newly diagnosed with Graves' had been on antithyroid drugs for under 3 months.

Germline-derived CDR1 and CDR2 are LNHDA and SQIVND (reference sequence). The CDR3 extends over 17 amino acids. V shed 5 bases and J 0 bases; nucleotides not matched to a gene: 6. The study's findings and limits: The sample size was small, and this may have reduced accuracy. More public clonotypes were shared by persistent patients (about 3,000) than by new patients (fewer than 1,000).

As for time point: newly diagnosed GD, antithyroid drugs for less than 3 months. PBMC-derived RNA was used for the TCR library. The same sample was also studied in work on T cells in Graves' hyperthyroidism and ophthalmopathy. From that study: The primer set for the first-round RT-PCR of the TCR CDR3 was HTBI.

The chain recombines TRBV19 with TRBJ2-1, with 11 bases that match TRBD2. This receptor was obtained from a man aged 40-50 years with Graves disease. The source was peripheral blood mononuclear cells (PBMCs), collected at new diagnosis, from a patient treated with antithyroid drugs. The CDR3: CASSVGTSGNSYNEQFF. CDR3 DNA sequence: TGTGCCAGTAGTGTTGGGACTAGCGGAAACTCCTACAATGAGCAGTTCTTC.